The 15 T cell receptor beta chains below all came from one sample that was sequenced in a study of blood T cells in healthy people across ages. Primed by a sample-barcoded 5' primer and a J-beta primer mix, a second PCR proceeded for roughly 6 to 12 cycles. TCRdb analysed the 5' RACE reads with MiXCR anew, one entry per CDR3 protein. There are approximately 810,000 distinct CDR3 sequences in the sample; more than 25% occur only once, and 17% lies in the top ten. Material for sequencing was blood. These receptors came from a woman of 80 years or more in good health.

This clonotype was seen repeatedly, ten times or more. The chain carries TRBV5-8 and TRBJ2-1, with TRBD2 matching 7 bases. Germline CDR1 and CDR2: SGHTS and YDEGEE. The CDR3 consists of 14 residues. Trimming took 6 bases from V and 7 from J; bases not matched to a gene: 10. CDR3 protein: CASIWGGSGNEQFF. For the CDR3, the DNA is TGTGCCAGCATTTGGGGGGGTAGTGGAAATGAGCAGTTCTTC.

This clonotype has at least ten counts. The chain links TRBV10-1 to TRBJ2-7, with 9 bases that match TRBD1. This CDR3 region has 11 residues. Trimming removed 10 bases from V and 6 bases from J; junction bases left unmatched: 4. Germline V CDR1 and CDR2: WNHNN, SYGVQD (reference sequence). The CDR3 is CATGTGTEQYF. In DNA form, the CDR3 reads TGCGCCACCGGGACAGGGACCGAGCAGTACTTC.

CDR3 loop: CASSPEGYSYNEQFF. The CDR3 nucleotides read TGTGCCAGCTCACCAGAGGGTTACTCCTACAATGAGCAGTTCTTC. The gene calls are TRBV18 and TRBJ2-1, with D possibly TRBD2 on 5 matching bases. Germline-derived CDR1 and CDR2 are KGHSH and LQKENI. V was clipped by 2 bases and J by 0 bases, with 8 bases between them. The CDR3 sequence is 15 residues long.

The chain is built from TRBV5-1 and TRBJ2-3, with D possibly TRBD2 on 5 matching bases. V was shortened by 0 bases and J by 1 base, with 12 bases between the two germline ends. Germline V CDR1 and CDR2: SGHRS, YFSETQ. The CDR3 covers 16 residues. CDR3: CASSLAAVGGTDTQYF. The CDR3 coding sequence is TGCGCCAGCAGCTTGGCAGCGGTCGGAGGCACAGATACGCAGTATTTT.

The genes are TRBV6-5 and TRBJ2-7; 10 nucleotides agree with TRBD2. The CDR3 is 20 residues long. The J segment lost 7 bases and the V segment lost 0 bases, leaving 21 bases of the junction unmatched. CDR1 is MNHEY, CDR2 SVGAGI, per germline. CDR3 in amino acids: CASSYSMSVSGGSLYNEQYF. DNA of the CDR3: TGTGCCAGCAGTTACTCGATGTCAGTTAGCGGGGGGTCGTTATACAATGAGCAGTACTTC.

This chain connects TRBV20-1 to TRBJ2-1, with 7 bases identical to TRBD2. Trimming removed 3 bases from V and 2 bases from J; junction bases left unmatched: 10. The CDR3 sequence is 16 residues long. Looked up from germline, CDR1 is DFQATT and CDR2 is SNEGSKA (reference sequence). CDR3 sequence: CSARDMAGVAYNEQFF. CDR3 in DNA: TGCAGTGCTAGGGATATGGCGGGAGTAGCCTACAATGAGCAGTTCTTC.

This clonotype has ten or more counts. V and J are TRBV5-6 and TRBJ1-2; D remains unclear. V was shortened by 2 bases and J by 6 bases, with 11 bases between the two germline ends. The CDR3 runs to 13 residues. The germline V gene encodes CDR1 SGHDT and CDR2 YYEEEE. CDR3 in DNA: TGTGCCAGCAGCTTTGATGAGCCCCATGGCTACACCTTC. It is translated as CASSFDEPHGYTF. Together with reference TRBV5-6 and TRBJ1-2, the CDR3 gives the full variable domain: DAGVTQSPTHLIKTRGQQVTLRCSPKSGHDTVSWYQQALGQGPQFIFQYYEEEERQRGNFPDRFSGHQFPNYSSELNVNALLLGDSALYLCASSFDEPHGYTFGSGTRLTVV.

This clonotype was recorded many times. The genes are TRBV7-9 and TRBJ2-1; tentatively, D is TRBD1 or TRBD2 (6 bases each). V lost 4 bases to trimming and J lost 4 bases, with 17 bases between them. The CDR3 is made up of 16 amino acids. Germline V gene lookup returns CDR1 SEHNR and CDR2 FQNEAQ (reference sequence). The CDR3 sequence: CASSSQGGMGYNEQFF. DNA for the CDR3: TGTGCCAGCAGCTCACAGGGAGGAATGGGATACAATGAGCAGTTCTTC.

Of note for this clonotype: A much larger clone lies a single base off, so this may be a read error. The CDR3 end shows no conserved phenylalanine or tryptophan, and so a read error is likely. V is TRBV20-1 and J is TRBJ2-3; D is unclear. This CDR3 is 14 amino acids long. Germline CDR1 and CDR2: DFQATT and SNEGSKA (reference sequence). The V end was cut by 5 bases, the J end by 0 bases, with 12 bases between. As DNA, the CDR3 is TGCAGTGCTCCAAACCGACCTAGCACAGATACGCAGTATTTG. Protein: CSAPNRPSTDTQYL.

Note on this clonotype: This may arise from a read error, as a much more abundant clone is one base away. The rearrangement uses TRBV24-1 and TRBJ2-1, with 9 bases that match TRBD1. After removal of 2 bases from V and 12 bases from J, the junction contained 13 bases not matched to a gene. CDR1 and CDR2 from the germline V gene are KGHDR and SFDVKD. CDR3 size: 16 residues. CDR3: CATSDWSGQGAVRQFF. CDR3 bases: TGTGCCACCAGTGATTGGTCGGGACAGGGAGCAGTGAGGCAGTTCTTC.

A few counts support this clonotype. The rearrangement links TRBV6-1 to TRBJ1-2; 7 bases line up with TRBD1. CDR1 and CDR2 from the germline V gene are MNHNS and SASEGT. Trimming at V came to 1 base and at J to 4 bases, leaving 12 bases not matched to a gene. The CDR3 is made up of 17 amino acids. CDR3 region: CASSEVLRQGRSYGYTF. For the CDR3, the DNA is TGTGCCAGCAGTGAAGTTTTGAGACAGGGTAGGAGCTATGGCTACACCTTC.

This clonotype was detected only a few times. A much larger clonotype is one base distant, so this may be a read error. CDR3 region: CASSYGDTANEQYF. In DNA, the CDR3 is TGTGCCAGCAGTTATGGGGATACCGCCAATGAGCAGTACTTC. This chain links TRBV6-2 or TRBV6-3 with TRBJ2-5; D gene uncertain. This CDR3 contains 14 residues. The germline gives CDR1 MNHEY, CDR2 SVGEGT. Trimming took off 3 bases at V and 11 bases at J, with 19 bases between the two ends.

Many counts were recorded for this clonotype. The J gene is TRBJ2-7, the V gene TRBV7-9; a possible D gene is TRBD2 (6 bases). The V and J ends lost 2 bases and 2 bases respectively, with 16 bases between them. In germline, CDR1 is SEHNR, CDR2 FQNEAQ (reference sequence). This CDR3 has 16 amino acids. CDR3 DNA sequence: TGTGCCAGCAGCTTATCGCCCGGGAGCATTACCTACGAGCAGTACTTC. This encodes CASSLSPGSITYEQYF.

The chain carries TRBV5-4 and TRBJ1-2; 7 nucleotides align to TRBD1. Germline V lookup: CDR1 SGHNT, CDR2 YYREEE (reference sequence). The CDR3 is made up of 12 amino acids. V was pared by 4 bases and J by 7 bases, with 4 bases of the junction left unmatched. DNA of the CDR3: TGTGCCAGCAGCACTCGGACAGGTGGCTACACCTTC. Translating it yields CASSTRTGGYTF.

On this clonotype: A read error may be the cause here, since a much bigger clone is one base away. V gene TRBV2 combines with J gene TRBJ2-5; 8 bases map to TRBD2. With V trimmed by 6 bases and J by 11 bases, 17 bases remained unmatched. Per the germline V gene, CDR1 is SNHLY and CDR2 is FYNNEI. CDR3 size: 15 residues. CDR3: CASRAGGGGNYGQYF. Written as DNA, the CDR3 is TGTGCCAGCAGGGCCGGAGGCGGGGGGAACTACGGGCAGTACTTC.